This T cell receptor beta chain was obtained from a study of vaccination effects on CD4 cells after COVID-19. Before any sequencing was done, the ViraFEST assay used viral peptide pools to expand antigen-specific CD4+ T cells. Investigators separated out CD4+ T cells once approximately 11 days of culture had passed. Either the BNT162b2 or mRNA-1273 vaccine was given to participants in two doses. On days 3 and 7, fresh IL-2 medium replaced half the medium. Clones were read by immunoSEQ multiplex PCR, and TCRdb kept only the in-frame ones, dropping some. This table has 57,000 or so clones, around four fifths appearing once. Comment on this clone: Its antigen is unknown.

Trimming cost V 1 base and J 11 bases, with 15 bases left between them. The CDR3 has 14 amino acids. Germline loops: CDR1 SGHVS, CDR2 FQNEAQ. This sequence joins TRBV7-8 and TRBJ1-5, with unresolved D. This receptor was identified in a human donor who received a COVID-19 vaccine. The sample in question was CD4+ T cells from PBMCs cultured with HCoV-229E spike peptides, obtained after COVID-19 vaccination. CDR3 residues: CASSLVETETTQHF. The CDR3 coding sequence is TGTGCCAGCAGCTTAGTTGAGACCGAGACAACCCAGCATTTT.